A selection of T cell receptor beta chains follows, all from one sample in a study of cytomegalovirus exposure and HLA in healthy donors. The protocol was immunoSEQ multiplex PCR, while the TCRdb copy is restricted to in-frame clones and leaves out a portion. Of fewer than 200,000 clones listed, approximately 87% are singletons. The sequenced sample consisted of PBMCs. These receptors were collected from a woman in her twenties or thirties in good health and CMV-seronegative. The CDR3 runs from the conserved cysteine through the conserved F or W. The order of the fields is clone size, J gene, D gene, V gene, CDR3 protein, CDR3 DNA. The D gene is left open where the match is weak. Not all rows give a size; the values are once, few, many and, for expanded clones, a class.

clone_size: .; j_call: TRBJ2-7; d_call: .; v_call: TRBV19; cdr3_aa: CASKSRTDSYEQYF; cdr3_nt: TGTGCCAGTAAATCCCGGACAGACTCCTACGAGCAGTACTTC
clone_size: .; j_call: TRBJ1-2; d_call: .; v_call: TRBV5-1; cdr3_aa: CASSTSQYYGYTF; cdr3_nt: TGCGCCAGCAGTACTTCACAGTACTATGGCTACACCTTC
clone_size: .; j_call: TRBJ1-1; d_call: TRBD1; v_call: TRBV19; cdr3_aa: CASRTTGAIGGNEAFF; cdr3_nt: TGTGCCAGTAGAACGACAGGGGCAATAGGGGGAAATGAAGCTTTCTTT
clone_size: .; j_call: TRBJ1-2; d_call: .; v_call: TRBV5-1; cdr3_aa: CASRGANYGYTF; cdr3_nt: TGCGCCAGCAGGGGAGCTAACTATGGCTACACCTTC
clone_size: .; j_call: TRBJ1-2; d_call: .; v_call: TRBV11-2; cdr3_aa: CASRGGAFGGYTF; cdr3_nt: TGTGCCAGCAGGGGGGGGGCCTTCGGTGGCTACACCTTC
clone_size: once; j_call: TRBJ2-1; d_call: TRBD2; v_call: TRBV2; cdr3_aa: CASRGRRLAGEQFF; cdr3_nt: TGTGCCAGCAGGGGCAGAAGACTAGCTGGTGAGCAGTTCTTC
clone_size: .; j_call: TRBJ1-2; d_call: .; v_call: TRBV4-1; cdr3_aa: CASSQLSGNGYTF; cdr3_nt: TGCGCCAGCAGCCAACTGTCGGGGAATGGCTACACCTTC
clone_size: .; j_call: TRBJ2-1; d_call: .; v_call: TRBV2; cdr3_aa: CASSPPGTYNEQFF; cdr3_nt: TGTGCCAGCTCTCCCCCGGGTACCTACAATGAGCAGTTCTTC
clone_size: .; j_call: TRBJ2-1; d_call: TRBD2; v_call: TRBV7-6; cdr3_aa: CASSILAGAYNEQFF; cdr3_nt: TGTGCCAGCAGCATCCTAGCGGGGGCCTACAATGAGCAGTTCTTC
clone_size: .; j_call: TRBJ1-1; d_call: .; v_call: TRBV5-1; cdr3_aa: CASMVGGPNTEAFF; cdr3_nt: TGCGCCAGCATGGTAGGAGGCCCGAACACTGAAGCTTTCTTT
clone_size: .; j_call: TRBJ1-1; d_call: TRBD1; v_call: TRBV7-2; cdr3_aa: CASSLLGTATNTEAFF; cdr3_nt: TGTGCCAGCAGCTTACTCGGGACAGCAACGAACACTGAAGCTTTCTTT
clone_size: .; j_call: TRBJ1-1; d_call: .; v_call: TRBV27; cdr3_aa: CASSLRGNTEAFF; cdr3_nt: TGTGCCAGCAGTTTACGCGGAAACACTGAAGCTTTCTTT
clone_size: .; j_call: TRBJ1-2; d_call: TRBD1; v_call: TRBV19; cdr3_aa: CASSADRDYGYTF; cdr3_nt: TGTGCCAGTAGTGCGGACAGGGACTATGGCTACACCTTC
clone_size: once; j_call: TRBJ1-1; d_call: TRBD1; v_call: TRBV4-2; cdr3_aa: CASSQGQGAWDTEAFF; cdr3_nt: TGTGCCAGCAGCCAAGGACAGGGGGCGTGGGACACTGAAGCTTTCTTT
clone_size: .; j_call: TRBJ2-5; d_call: .; v_call: TRBV30; cdr3_aa: CAWKDSEQYF; cdr3_nt: TGTGCCTGGAAGGACAGTGAGCAGTACTTC
clone_size: .; j_call: TRBJ1-2; d_call: TRBD1; v_call: TRBV19; cdr3_aa: CASSPRAPGQGALFNYGYTF; cdr3_nt: TGTGCCAGTAGTCCTAGAGCCCCGGGACAGGGGGCTCTTTTCAACTATGGCTACACCTTC